This T cell receptor beta chain was sequenced for a study of blood T cell repertoires in COVID-19. Study-wide context: Italy, Spain and the United States were the sources of the convalescent and acute COVID-19 samples. Sample material is recorded as cDNA or gDNA derived from T cells, B-cell-depleted T cells, or PBMCs.

Per the original data handling: Reference gene primer amplification in the assay estimated nucleated cell counts. Measured with immunoSEQ multiplex PCR; TCRdb has only the in-frame clones, and not every one. V and J calls and clone size are copied from that table; D and trimming were computed from the DNA. The table has tens of thousands of clones, 75% to 85% seen once. The CDR3 has 18 amino acids. The source is a human donor in a cohort sampled during active COVID-19. Sequenced material: peripheral blood. The V and J genes are TRBV21-1 and TRBJ2-2; TRBD1 is the table's D call and was not checked against the DNA. TRBV21-1 is designated a pseudogene. This chain's CDR3 is CASTKEGGQGSNTGELFF. The CDR3 DNA reads TGTGCCAGCACCAAAGAGGGGGGACAGGGATCGAACACCGGGGAGCTGTTTTTT.